This entry lists 20 T cell receptor beta chains sequenced from one sample in a study of Graves' ophthalmopathy and Graves' hyperthyroidism. Amplifying from RNA transcripts, the study obtained TCR beta CDR3 regions. Second-round multiplex PCR came after a first-round RT-PCR that employed HTBI primers. From the multiplex PCR reads, TCRdb called clonotypes with MiXCR, one entry per CDR3 protein. The table lists 11,000 to 15,000 distinct CDR3 sequences, roughly 50% of them singletons. Sequenced: peripheral blood. All receptors derive from a woman aged 30 to 39 with Graves' ophthalmopathy.

The rearrangement uses TRBV2 and TRBJ1-2; maybe TRBD1 (5 bases). The CDR3 is made up of 13 amino acids. Looked up from germline, CDR1 is SNHLY and CDR2 is FYNNEI. V lost 6 bases and J 5 bases, leaving 13 bases between the germline ends. The CDR3: CASRGGAGYGYTF. The CDR3 region has the DNA TGTGCCAGCAGGGGCGGGGCAGGGTATGGCTACACCTTC. Based on the CDR3 plus reference TRBV2 and TRBJ1-2, the full variable domain is EPEVTQTPSHQVTQMGQEVILRCVPISNHLYFYWYRQILGQKVEFLVSFYNNEISEKSEIFDDQFSVERPDGSNFTLKIRSTKLEDSAMYFCASRGGAGYGYTFGSGTRLTVV.

On this clonotype: A read error is likely, as this CDR3 ends without the conserved phenylalanine or tryptophan. The CDR3 DNA follows: TGTGTCAGCAGCTTTGATGCACTGGGTGAGCAGTTCTTA. The encoded protein is CVSSFDALGEQFL. The chain joins TRBV7-6 to TRBJ2-1; D ambiguous. The CDR3 sequence is 13 residues long. Germline CDR1 reads SGHVS; CDR2 reads FNYEAQ.

The table lists this clonotype with a few counts. The V call is TRBV20-1, the J call TRBJ1-1; the D gene is possibly TRBD1 (6 bases). Trimming removed 6 bases from V and 2 bases from J, with 13 bases in between. CDR3 length: 13 residues. CDR1 is DFQATT and CDR2 is SNEGSKA in the germline V gene (reference sequence). CDR3 protein: CSASRDTNTEAFF. In DNA, the CDR3 is TGCAGTGCCAGCCGGGACACAAACACTGAAGCTTTCTTT.

This clonotype is medium-sized in the sample. V gene TRBV20-1 combines with J gene TRBJ2-7, with 7 bases aligning to TRBD2. The ends lost 0 bases at V and 2 bases at J; junction bases unmatched: 10. Per germline, CDR1 DFQATT and CDR2 SNEGSKA (reference sequence). CDR3 length: 16 residues. The CDR3 DNA reads TGCAGTGCTAGAGATGGGGGAGTAGCGGGCACCTACGAGCAGTACGTC. Translated, it gives CSARDGGVAGTYEQYV.

This clonotype was picked up a small number of times. CDR3 amino acids: CASSIESRERYEQYF. The CDR3 nucleotides read TGTGCCAGTAGTATAGAATCGCGGGAGCGCTACGAGCAGTACTTC. V usage is TRBV19 and J usage is TRBJ2-7, with 7 bases aligning to TRBD2. The CDR3 runs 15 residues. CDR1 is LNHDA and CDR2 is SQIVND in the germline V gene (reference sequence). V shed 0 bases, J shed 3 bases, and the junction held 5 bases outside the gene matches.

The chain is built from TRBV20-1 and TRBJ2-7; the match to TRBD2 covers 10 bases. Germline lookup yields CDR1 DFQATT and CDR2 SNEGSKA (reference sequence). The V gene end was trimmed by 5 bases and the J gene end by 2 bases; junction bases not matched to a gene: 9. CDR3 size: 15 residues. The CDR3 DNA is TGCAGTGCTGCCGGACTAGCGGAGGAAACCTACGAGCAGTACTTC. Translating it yields CSAAGLAEETYEQYF.

V and J are TRBV10-1 and TRBJ2-1, with TRBD2 identical over 8 bases. V lost 10 bases and J lost 5; bases outside the gene matches: 10. The CDR3 length is 14 residues. CDR1 WNHNN and CDR2 SYGVQD come from the germline V gene (reference sequence). DNA of the CDR3: TGCGCCAACTCCTCCGGGACTAGAGACAATGAGCAGTTCTTC. Its protein product is CANSSGTRDNEQFF.

This clonotype was found many times. A single base separates this from a much larger clone, so it may be a read error. The CDR3 does not close with the conserved phenylalanine or tryptophan, likely indicating a read error. The chain combines TRBV11-2 with TRBJ2-1; 8 nucleotides agree with TRBD2. The germline V gene has CDR1 SGHAT and CDR2 FQNNGV. The ends lost 3 bases at V and 9 bases at J; junction bases unmatched: 7. CDR3 length: 14 residues. For the CDR3, the DNA is TGTGCCAGCAGCTTCGGCCTAGCGGGTTCTGAGCAGTTCCTC. Translating it yields CASSFGLAGSEQFL.

Remarks on this clonotype: It may be a read error: a sequence one base away is much more abundant. The CDR3 DNA reads TGTGCCATCAGTGTGAAGGGGGGGCAGTTCTTC. It translates to CAISVKGGQFF. The V gene is TRBV10-3, the J gene TRBJ2-1; perhaps D is TRBD1 or TRBD2 (6 bases each). Trimming left V 4 bases short and J 12 bases short, with 10 bases between. The CDR3 contains 11 residues. The germline V gene has CDR1 ENHRY and CDR2 SYGVKD.

This clonotype was detected only once. This sequence may be a read error, since a much larger clone differs from it by one base. This chain connects TRBV20-1 to TRBJ2-7; the D is unclear. The CDR3 covers 10 residues. V dropped 1 base and J dropped 9 bases, with 7 bases sitting between them. Per germline, CDR1 DFQATT and CDR2 SNEGSKA (reference sequence). CDR3 amino acids: CSARGRAQYF. The CDR3 nucleotides are TGCAGTGCTAGAGGTCGCGCGCAGTACTTC.

To note about this clonotype: Possible read error: a much larger clone is one base away. The gene calls are TRBV9 and TRBJ2-1, with D maybe TRBD2 (6 bases). Germline values: CDR1 SGDLS, CDR2 YYNGEE. The V end was cut by 4 bases, the J end by 8 bases, with 19 bases between. This CDR3 spans 15 amino acids. The CDR3 DNA reads TGTGCCAGCAGCACCCGGGACTCCGCTTTTGATGAGCAGTTCTTC. Its translation is CASSTRDSAFDEQFF.

V and J are TRBV24-1 and TRBJ1-2; D is uncertain. CDR1 is KGHDR, CDR2 SFDVKD, per germline. The V and J ends lost 11 bases and 4 bases respectively, with 16 bases between them. The CDR3 totals 13 residues. The CDR3: CASALPGSYGYTF. Written as DNA, the CDR3 is TGTGCCAGTGCCCTCCCCGGGAGCTATGGCTACACCTTC.

This rearrangement joins TRBV5-1 to TRBJ1-6; a possible D gene is TRBD1 (6 bases). The V end lost 4 bases, the J end lost 5 bases, and 10 bases lay between the germline ends. CDR3 length: 14 residues. CDR1 is SGHRS, CDR2 YFSETQ, per germline. The CDR3 here is CASSPGQHNSPLHF. In nucleotides, the CDR3 is TGCGCCAGCAGCCCGGGACAACATAATTCACCCCTCCACTTT.

This chain links TRBV5-6 with TRBJ2-5; D is ambiguous. Per germline, CDR1 SGHDT and CDR2 YYEEEE. The CDR3 has 13 amino acids. Trimming left V 0 bases short and J 3 bases short, with 6 bases between. This chain's CDR3 is CASSLDGEETQYF. CDR3 DNA: TGTGCCAGCAGCTTGGATGGGGAAGAGACCCAGTACTTC.

CDR3 protein: CASSLVGQGARGYTF. CDR3 nucleotides: TGTGCCAGCAGCTTAGTGGGACAGGGGGCTCGAGGCTACACCTTC. V is TRBV7-9 and J is TRBJ1-2; 12 bases map to TRBD1. The V gene end was trimmed by 1 base and the J gene end by 8 bases; junction bases not matched to a gene: 5. Germline CDR1 is SEHNR and CDR2 is FQNEAQ (reference sequence). The CDR3 length is 15 residues.

The sample holds many counts of this clonotype. This sequence joins TRBV6-2 or TRBV6-3 and TRBJ2-7, with TRBD1 identical over 11 bases. The trim removed 2 bases at V and 3 bases at J, leaving 3 bases unmatched. The CDR3 is 15 amino acids. From germline, CDR1 is MNHEY and CDR2 SVGEGT. CDR3 sequence reads: CASSYEGTGGYEQYF. DNA for the CDR3: TGTGCCAGCAGTTACGAAGGGACAGGGGGCTACGAGCAGTACTTC.

This clonotype has more than one count but fewer than ten. The chain couples TRBV6-2 or TRBV6-3 to TRBJ2-1; the match to TRBD1 covers 11 bases. Looked up from germline, CDR1 is MNHEY and CDR2 is SVGEGT. The CDR3 has 14 amino acids. The V gene end was trimmed by 6 bases and the J gene end by 3 bases; junction bases not matched to a gene: 1. The CDR3, as DNA: TGTGCCAGCAGGGGGACAGGGGGCTACAATGAGCAGTTCTTC. It is translated as CASRGTGGYNEQFF.

V usage is TRBV24-1 and J usage is TRBJ2-3, with D perhaps matching TRBD1 (6 bases). Looked up from germline, CDR1 is KGHDR and CDR2 is SFDVKD. The ends were cut back, 3 bases at V and 3 bases at J, with 9 bases in the middle. The CDR3 loop spans 14 amino acids. The CDR3 reads CATSDPQGTDTQYF. The DNA of the CDR3 is TGTGCCACCAGTGATCCGCAGGGGACAGATACGCAGTATTTT.

The chain combines TRBV2 with TRBJ2-7; D is unresolved. The CDR3 length is 16 residues. Germline values: CDR1 SNHLY, CDR2 FYNNEI. Trimming took 5 bases from V and 2 from J, leaving 19 bases between them. CDR3: CASSYAPGTSAYEQYF. In nucleotides, the CDR3 is TGTGCCAGCAGTTACGCACCGGGTACAAGCGCCTACGAGCAGTACTTC.

As for this clonotype: At one end the junction does not follow the germline gene, possibly because of a read error. The rearrangement uses TRBV15 and TRBJ2-2; TRBD2 matches at 15 bases. CDR3 size: 16 residues. Per germline, CDR1 LNHNV and CDR2 YYDKDF (reference sequence). CDR3 bases: TGTGCCACCAGCGGATGGACTAGCGGGAGGGCCAGGGAGCTGTCTTTT. Its protein product is CATSGWTSGRARELSF.